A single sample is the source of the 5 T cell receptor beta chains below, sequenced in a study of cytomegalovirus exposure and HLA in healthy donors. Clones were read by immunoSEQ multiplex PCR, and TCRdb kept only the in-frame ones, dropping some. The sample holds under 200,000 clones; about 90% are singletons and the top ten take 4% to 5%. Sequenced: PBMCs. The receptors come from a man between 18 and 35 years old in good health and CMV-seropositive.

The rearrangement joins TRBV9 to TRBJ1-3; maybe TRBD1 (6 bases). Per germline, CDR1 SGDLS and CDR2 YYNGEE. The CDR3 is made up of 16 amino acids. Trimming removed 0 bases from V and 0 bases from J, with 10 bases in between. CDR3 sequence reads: CASSVGGTSSGNTIYF. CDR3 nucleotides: TGTGCCAGCAGCGTAGGGGGGACAAGCTCTGGAAACACCATATATTTT.

CDR3 coding DNA: TGTGCCAGCAGCTTCGGGGACACCTCCTACAATGAGCAGTTCTTC. The encoded protein is CASSFGDTSYNEQFF. The V call is TRBV5-4, the J call TRBJ2-1, with D possibly TRBD1 on 6 matching bases. CDR3 length equals 15 residues. Trimming cost V 2 bases and J 0 bases, with 9 bases left between them. Looked up from germline, CDR1 is SGHNT and CDR2 is YYREEE (reference sequence).

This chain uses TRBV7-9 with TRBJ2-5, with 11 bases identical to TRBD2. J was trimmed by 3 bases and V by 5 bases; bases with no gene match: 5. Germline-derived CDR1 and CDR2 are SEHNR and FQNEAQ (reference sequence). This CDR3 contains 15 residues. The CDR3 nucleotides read TGTGCCAGCAGCCCGGGGACTAGCGGTAAAGAGACCCAGTACTTC. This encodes CASSPGTSGKETQYF. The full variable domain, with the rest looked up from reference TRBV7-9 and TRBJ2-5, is DTGVSQNPRHKITKRGQNVTFRCDPISEHNRLYWYRQTLGQGPEFLTYFQNEAQLEKSRLLSDRFSAERPKGSFSTLEIQRTEQGDSAMYLCASSPGTSGKETQYFGPGTRLLVL.

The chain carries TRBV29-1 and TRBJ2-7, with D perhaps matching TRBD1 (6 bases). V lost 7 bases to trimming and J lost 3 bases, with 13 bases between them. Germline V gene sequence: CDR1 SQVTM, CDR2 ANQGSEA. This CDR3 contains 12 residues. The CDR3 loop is CSATDRLYEQYF. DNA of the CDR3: TGCAGCGCCACCGACAGGCTCTACGAGCAGTACTTC.

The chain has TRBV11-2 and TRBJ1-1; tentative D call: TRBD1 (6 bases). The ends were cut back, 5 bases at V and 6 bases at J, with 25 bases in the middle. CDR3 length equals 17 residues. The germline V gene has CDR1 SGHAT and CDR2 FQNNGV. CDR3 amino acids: CASSTLGARPTGAEAFF. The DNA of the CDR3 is TGTGCCAGCAGCACCCTGGGGGCGAGGCCCACCGGGGCTGAAGCTTTCTTT. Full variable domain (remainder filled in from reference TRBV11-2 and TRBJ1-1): EAGVAQSPRYKIIEKRQSVAFWCNPISGHATLYWYQQILGQGPKLLIQFQNNGVVDDSQLPKDRFSAERLKGVDSTLKIQPAKLEDSAVYLCASSTLGARPTGAEAFFGQGTRLTVV.